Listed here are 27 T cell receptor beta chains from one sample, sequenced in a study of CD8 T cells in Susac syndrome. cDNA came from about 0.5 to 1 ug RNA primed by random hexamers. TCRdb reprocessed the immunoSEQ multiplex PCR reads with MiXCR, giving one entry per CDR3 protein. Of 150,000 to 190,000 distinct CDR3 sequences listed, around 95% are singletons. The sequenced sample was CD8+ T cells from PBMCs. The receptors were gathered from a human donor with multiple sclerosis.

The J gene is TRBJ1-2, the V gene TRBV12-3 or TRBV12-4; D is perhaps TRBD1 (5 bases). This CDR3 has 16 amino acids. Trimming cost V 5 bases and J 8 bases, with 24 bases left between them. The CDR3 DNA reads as TGTGCCAGCAGTCCCGGACATTTGGGGGGAAACGAGGGCTACACCTTC. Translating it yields CASSPGHLGGNEGYTF.

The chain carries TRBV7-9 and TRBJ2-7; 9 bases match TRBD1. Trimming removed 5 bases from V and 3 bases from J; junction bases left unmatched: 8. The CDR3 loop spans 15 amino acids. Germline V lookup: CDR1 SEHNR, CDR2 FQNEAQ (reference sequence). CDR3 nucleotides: TGTGCCAGCAGCCTCACAGGGGGCGCGCACTACGAGCAGTACTTC. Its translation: CASSLTGGAHYEQYF. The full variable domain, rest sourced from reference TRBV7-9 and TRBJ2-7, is DTGVSQNPRHKITKRGQNVTFRCDPISEHNRLYWYRQTLGQGPEFLTYFQNEAQLEKSRLLSDRFSAERPKGSFSTLEIQRTEQGDSAMYLCASSLTGGAHYEQYFGPGTRLTVT.

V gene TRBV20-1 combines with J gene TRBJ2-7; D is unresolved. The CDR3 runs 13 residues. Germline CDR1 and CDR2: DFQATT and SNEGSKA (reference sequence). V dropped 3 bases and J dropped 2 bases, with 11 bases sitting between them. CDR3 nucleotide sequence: TGCAGTGCTAGTCTAGGCGGTCCCTACGAGCAGTACGTC. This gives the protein CSASLGGPYEQYV.

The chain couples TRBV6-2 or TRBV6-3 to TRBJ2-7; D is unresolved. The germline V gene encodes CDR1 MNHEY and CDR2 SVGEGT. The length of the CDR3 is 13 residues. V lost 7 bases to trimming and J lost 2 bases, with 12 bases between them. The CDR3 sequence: CASTPRHAYEQYF. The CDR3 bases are TGTGCCAGCACCCCTCGGCATGCCTACGAGCAGTACTTC.

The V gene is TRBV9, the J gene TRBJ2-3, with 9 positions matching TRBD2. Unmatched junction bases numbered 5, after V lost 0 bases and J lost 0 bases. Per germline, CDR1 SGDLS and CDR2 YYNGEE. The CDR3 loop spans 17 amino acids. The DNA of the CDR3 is TGTGCCAGCAGCGTAGCTAATAGCGGGGGCAGCACAGATACGCAGTATTTT. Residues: CASSVANSGGSTDTQYF.

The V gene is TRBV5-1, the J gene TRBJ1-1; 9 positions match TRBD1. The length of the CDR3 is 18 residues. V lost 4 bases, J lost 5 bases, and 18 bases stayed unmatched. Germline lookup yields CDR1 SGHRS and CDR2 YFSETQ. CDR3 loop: CASSPGHGTGTGRTEAFF. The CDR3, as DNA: TGCGCCAGCAGCCCTGGTCATGGGACAGGGACTGGGAGGACTGAAGCTTTCTTT. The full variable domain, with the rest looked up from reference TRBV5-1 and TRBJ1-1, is KAGVTQTPRYLIKTRGQQVTLSCSPISGHRSVSWYQQTPGQGLQFLFEYFSETQRNKGNFPGRFSGRQFSNSRSEMNVSTLELGDSALYLCASSPGHGTGTGRTEAFFGQGTRLTVV.

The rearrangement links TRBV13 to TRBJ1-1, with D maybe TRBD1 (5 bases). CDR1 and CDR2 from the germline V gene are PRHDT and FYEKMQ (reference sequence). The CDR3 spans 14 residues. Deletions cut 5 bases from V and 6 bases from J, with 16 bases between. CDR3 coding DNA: TGTGCCAGCAGCCACAGGCTGGGAGTCGCTGAAGCTTTCTTT. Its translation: CASSHRLGVAEAFF.

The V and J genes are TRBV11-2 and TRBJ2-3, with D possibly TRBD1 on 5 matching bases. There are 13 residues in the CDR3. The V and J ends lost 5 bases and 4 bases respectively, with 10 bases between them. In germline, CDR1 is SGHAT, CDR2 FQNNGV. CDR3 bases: TGTGCCAGCAGCCTCATCAGGGCAGATACGCAGTATTTT. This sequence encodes CASSLIRADTQYF.

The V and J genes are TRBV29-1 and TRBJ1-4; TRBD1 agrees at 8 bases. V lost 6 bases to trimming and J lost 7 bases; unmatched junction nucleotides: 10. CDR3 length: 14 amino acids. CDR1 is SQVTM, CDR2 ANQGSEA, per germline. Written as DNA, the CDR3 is TGCAGCGTCCTCGCAGGGGGCGTAGGTGAAAAACTGTTTTTT. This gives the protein CSVLAGGVGEKLFF.

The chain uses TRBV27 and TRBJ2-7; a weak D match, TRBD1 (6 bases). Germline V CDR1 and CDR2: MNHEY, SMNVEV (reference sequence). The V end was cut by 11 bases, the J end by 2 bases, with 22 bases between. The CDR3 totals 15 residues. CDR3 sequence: CARHRTSRGTYEQYF. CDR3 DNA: TGTGCCCGACATCGAACATCCAGGGGAACCTACGAGCAGTACTTC.

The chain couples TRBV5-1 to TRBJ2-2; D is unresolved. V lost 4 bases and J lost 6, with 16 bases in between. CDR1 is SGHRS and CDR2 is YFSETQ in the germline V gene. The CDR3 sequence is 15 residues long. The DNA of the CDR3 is TGCGCCAGCAGCCACGACGGCCGTAGGTCCGGGGAGCTGTTTTTT. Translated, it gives CASSHDGRRSGELFF. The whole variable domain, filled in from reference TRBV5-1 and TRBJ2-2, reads KAGVTQTPRYLIKTRGQQVTLSCSPISGHRSVSWYQQTPGQGLQFLFEYFSETQRNKGNFPGRFSGRQFSNSRSEMNVSTLELGDSALYLCASSHDGRRSGELFFGEGSRLTVL.

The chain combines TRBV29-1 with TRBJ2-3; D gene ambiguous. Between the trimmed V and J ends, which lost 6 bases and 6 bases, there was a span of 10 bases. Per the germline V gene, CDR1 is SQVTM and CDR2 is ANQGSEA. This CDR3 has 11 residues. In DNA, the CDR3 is TGCAGCGTAGCTGGGCAGGATACGCAGTATTTT. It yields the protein CSVAGQDTQYF.

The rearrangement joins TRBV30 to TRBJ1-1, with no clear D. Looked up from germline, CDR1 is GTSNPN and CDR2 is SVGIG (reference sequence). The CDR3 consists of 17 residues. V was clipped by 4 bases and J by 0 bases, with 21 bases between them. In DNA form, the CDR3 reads TGTGCCTGGAACCCCCCTTCAGGTTGGAGCATGAACACTGAAGCTTTCTTT. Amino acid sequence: CAWNPPSGWSMNTEAFF.

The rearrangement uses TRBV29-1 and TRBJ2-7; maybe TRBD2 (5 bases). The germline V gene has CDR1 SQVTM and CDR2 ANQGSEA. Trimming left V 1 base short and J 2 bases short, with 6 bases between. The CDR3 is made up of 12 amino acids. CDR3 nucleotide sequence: TGCAGCGTTGAAGGGCGGGCCTACGAGCAGTACTTC. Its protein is CSVEGRAYEQYF.

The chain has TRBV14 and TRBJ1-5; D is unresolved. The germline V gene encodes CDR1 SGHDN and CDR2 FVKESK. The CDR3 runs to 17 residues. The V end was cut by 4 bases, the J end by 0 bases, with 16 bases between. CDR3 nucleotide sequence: TGTGCCAGCAGCCTCAGAGAGGCGCAGCGTAGCAATCAGCCCCAGCATTTT. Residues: CASSLREAQRSNQPQHF.

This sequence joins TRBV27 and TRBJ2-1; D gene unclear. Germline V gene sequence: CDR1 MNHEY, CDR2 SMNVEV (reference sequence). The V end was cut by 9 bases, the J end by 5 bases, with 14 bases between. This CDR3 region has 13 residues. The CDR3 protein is CASAVGYNNEQFF. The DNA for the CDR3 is TGTGCCAGTGCAGTCGGGTACAACAATGAGCAGTTCTTC.

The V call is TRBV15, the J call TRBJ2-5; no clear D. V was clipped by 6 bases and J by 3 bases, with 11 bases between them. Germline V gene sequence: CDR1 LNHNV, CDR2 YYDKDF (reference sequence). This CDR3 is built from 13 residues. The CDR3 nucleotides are TGTGCCACCAGACCCCATAGGGAAGAGACCCAGTACTTC. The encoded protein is CATRPHREETQYF. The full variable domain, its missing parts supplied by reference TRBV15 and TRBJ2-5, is DAMVIQNPRYQVTQFGKPVTLSCSQTLNHNVMYWYQQKSSQAPKLLFHYYDKDFNNEADTPDNFQSRRPNTSFCFLDIRSPGLGDTAMYLCATRPHREETQYFGPGTRLLVL.

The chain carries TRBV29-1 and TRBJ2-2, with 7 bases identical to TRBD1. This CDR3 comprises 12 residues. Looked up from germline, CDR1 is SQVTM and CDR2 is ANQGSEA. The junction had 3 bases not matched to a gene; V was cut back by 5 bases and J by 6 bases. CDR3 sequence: CSVRQGAGELFF. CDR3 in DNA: TGCAGCGTTCGACAGGGCGCCGGGGAGCTGTTTTTT.

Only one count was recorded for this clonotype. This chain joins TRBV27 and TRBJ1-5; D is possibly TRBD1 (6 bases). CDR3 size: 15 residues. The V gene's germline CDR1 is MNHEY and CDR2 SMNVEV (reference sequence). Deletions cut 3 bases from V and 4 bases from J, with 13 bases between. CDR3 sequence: CASSFKDGQNQPQHF. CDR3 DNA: TGTGCCAGCAGTTTCAAGGACGGACAGAATCAGCCCCAGCATTTT.

The CDR3 here is CSVASGGPRDEQFF. The CDR3 nucleotides read TGCAGCGTTGCTAGCGGGGGGCCTCGGGATGAGCAGTTCTTC. The chain has TRBV29-1 and TRBJ2-1, with 11 bases fitting TRBD2. Per the germline V gene, CDR1 is SQVTM and CDR2 is ANQGSEA. The J segment lost 8 bases and the V segment lost 4 bases, leaving 7 bases of the junction unmatched. The CDR3 contains 14 residues.

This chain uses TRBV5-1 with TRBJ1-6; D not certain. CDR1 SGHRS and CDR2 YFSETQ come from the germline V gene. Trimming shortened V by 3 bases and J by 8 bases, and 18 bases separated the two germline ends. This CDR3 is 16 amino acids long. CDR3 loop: CASSSIGWREDSPLHF. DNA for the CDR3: TGCGCCAGCAGCTCGATCGGGTGGAGGGAGGATTCACCCCTCCACTTT.

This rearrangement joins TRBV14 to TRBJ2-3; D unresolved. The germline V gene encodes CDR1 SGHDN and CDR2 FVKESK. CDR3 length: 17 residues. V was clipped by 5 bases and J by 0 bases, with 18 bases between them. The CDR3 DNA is TGTGCCAGCAGCGCATCGGCACCCAGAAATAGCACAGATACGCAGTATTTT. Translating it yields CASSASAPRNSTDTQYF. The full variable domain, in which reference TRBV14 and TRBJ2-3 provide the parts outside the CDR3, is EAGVTQFPSHSVIEKGQTVTLRCDPISGHDNLYWYRRVMGKEIKFLLHFVKESKQDESGMPNNRFLAERTGGTYSTLKVQPAELEDSGVYFCASSASAPRNSTDTQYFGPGTRLTVL.

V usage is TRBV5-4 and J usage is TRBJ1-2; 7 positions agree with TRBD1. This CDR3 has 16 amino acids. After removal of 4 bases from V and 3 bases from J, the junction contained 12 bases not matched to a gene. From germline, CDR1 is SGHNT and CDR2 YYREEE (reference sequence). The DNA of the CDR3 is TGTGCCAGCAGCCCCGCGTGGTCAACAGGGGACTATGGCTACACCTTC. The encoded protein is CASSPAWSTGDYGYTF.

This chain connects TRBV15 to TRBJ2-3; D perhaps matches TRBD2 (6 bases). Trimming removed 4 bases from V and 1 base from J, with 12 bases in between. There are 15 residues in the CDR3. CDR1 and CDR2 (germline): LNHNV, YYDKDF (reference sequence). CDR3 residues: CATSNRRGGTDTQYF. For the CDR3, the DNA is TGTGCCACCAGCAACAGACGCGGGGGCACAGATACGCAGTATTTT.

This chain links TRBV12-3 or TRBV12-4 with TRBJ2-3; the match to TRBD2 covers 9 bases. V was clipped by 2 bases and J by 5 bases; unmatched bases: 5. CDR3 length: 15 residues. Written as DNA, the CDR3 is TGTGCCAGCAGTTTACGCGGGGGGGCCAGAGATACGCAGTATTTT. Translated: CASSLRGGARDTQYF.

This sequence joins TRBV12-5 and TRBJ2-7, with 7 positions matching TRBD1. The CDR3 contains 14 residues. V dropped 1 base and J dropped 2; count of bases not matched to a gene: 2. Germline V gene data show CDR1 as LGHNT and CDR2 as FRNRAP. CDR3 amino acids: CASGLDTGAYEQYV. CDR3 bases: TGTGCTAGTGGTTTGGATACAGGGGCCTACGAGCAGTACGTC.

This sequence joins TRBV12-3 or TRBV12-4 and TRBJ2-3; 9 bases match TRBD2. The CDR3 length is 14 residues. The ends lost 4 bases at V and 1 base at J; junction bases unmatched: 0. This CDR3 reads CASSSSGGTDTQYF. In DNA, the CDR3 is TGTGCCAGCAGTTCTAGCGGGGGCACAGATACGCAGTATTTT.